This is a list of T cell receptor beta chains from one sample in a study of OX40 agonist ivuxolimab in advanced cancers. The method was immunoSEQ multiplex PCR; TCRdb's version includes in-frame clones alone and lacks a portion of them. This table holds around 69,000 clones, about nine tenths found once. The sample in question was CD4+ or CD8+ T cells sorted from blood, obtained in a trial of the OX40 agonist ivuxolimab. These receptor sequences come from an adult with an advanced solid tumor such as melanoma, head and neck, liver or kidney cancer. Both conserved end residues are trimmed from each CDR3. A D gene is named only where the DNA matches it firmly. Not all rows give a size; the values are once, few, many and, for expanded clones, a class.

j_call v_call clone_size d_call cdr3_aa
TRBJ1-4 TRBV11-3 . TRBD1 ASSQTGTALATNEKLF
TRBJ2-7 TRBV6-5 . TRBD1 ASSSGALTGAYEQY
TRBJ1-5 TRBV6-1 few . ASSAREAQPQH
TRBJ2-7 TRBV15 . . ATSRGRGWGSYEQY
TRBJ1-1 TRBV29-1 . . SVESQPNTEAF
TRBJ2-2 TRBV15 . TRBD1 ATSLRGQDTGELF
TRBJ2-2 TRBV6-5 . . ASSYSRRMNTGELF
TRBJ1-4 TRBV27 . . ASSRSDQSNEKLF
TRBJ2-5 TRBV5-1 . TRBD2 ASSPDRGGETQY
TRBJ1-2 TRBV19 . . ASRTTVPYGYT
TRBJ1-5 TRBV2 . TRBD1 ASSEATGNQPQH
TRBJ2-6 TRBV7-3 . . ASSSGASVLT
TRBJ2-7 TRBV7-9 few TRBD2 ASSRGEGGYSYEQY
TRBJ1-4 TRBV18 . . ASSPGSNEKLF
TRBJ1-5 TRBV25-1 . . ASSQSGRDNQPQH
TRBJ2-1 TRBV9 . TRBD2 ASSVGLAGVLDEQF
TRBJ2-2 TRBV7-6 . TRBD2 ASSLAASGLNTGELF
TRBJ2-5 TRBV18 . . ASSPQSGQQETQY
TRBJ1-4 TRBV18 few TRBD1 ASSPRGDSKLF
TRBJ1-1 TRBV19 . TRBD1 ATRGQGRMNTEAF
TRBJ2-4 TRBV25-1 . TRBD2 ASSAGTSRVGNIQY
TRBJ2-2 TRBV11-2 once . ASSLERVGELF
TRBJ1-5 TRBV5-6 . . ASSLSVDQPQH
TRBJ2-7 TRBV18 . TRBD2 ASSPPGLTYEQY
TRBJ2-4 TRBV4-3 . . ASSQVRGGNIQY
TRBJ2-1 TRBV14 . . ASSQVGGYNEQF
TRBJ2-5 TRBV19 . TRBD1 ASSGTGSRETQY
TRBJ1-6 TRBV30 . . AWSVQNNSPLH